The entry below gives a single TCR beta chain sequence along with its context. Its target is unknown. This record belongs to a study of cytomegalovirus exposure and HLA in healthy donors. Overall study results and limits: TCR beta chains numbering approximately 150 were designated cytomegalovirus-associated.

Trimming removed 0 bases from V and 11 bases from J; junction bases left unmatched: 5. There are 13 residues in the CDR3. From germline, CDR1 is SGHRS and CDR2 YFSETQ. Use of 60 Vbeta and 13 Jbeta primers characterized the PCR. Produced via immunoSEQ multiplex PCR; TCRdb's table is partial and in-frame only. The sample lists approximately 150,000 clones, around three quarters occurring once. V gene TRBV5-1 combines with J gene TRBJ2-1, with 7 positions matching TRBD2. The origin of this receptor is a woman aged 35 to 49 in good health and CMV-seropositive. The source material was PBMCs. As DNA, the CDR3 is TGCGCCAGCAGCTTGGGCCAAGCGGGGCAGCAGTTCTTC. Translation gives CASSLGQAGQQFF.